This passage covers 21 T cell receptor beta chains from one sample sequenced in a study of CD8+CD57+ T cells in acquired aplastic anemia. The patients chosen for sequencing had shown expansion of CD8+CD57+ cells (detected by flow cytometry). The use of genomic DNA as template underpinned the TCR beta VDJ and CDR3 profiling. TCRdb reprocessed the reads with MiXCR, giving one entry per CDR3 protein. The table records about 270,000 distinct CDR3 sequences, around 82% of them present only once. The sequenced sample was sorted CD4+, CD8+, or CD8+CD57+ T cells (not recorded which) from PBMCs. These TCRs come from a human donor with aplastic anemia.

On this clonotype: Sequence at one end of the junction differs from germline and may be a read error. V usage is TRBV5-1 and J usage is TRBJ2-5, with TRBD2 identical over 10 bases. The CDR3 covers 15 residues. The germline CDR1 and CDR2 sequences are SGHRS and YFSETQ. Written as DNA, the CDR3 is TGTGCCAGCAGTTTGGCTAGCGGGAGCGCAGAGACCCAGTACTTC. This sequence encodes CASSLASGSAETQYF.

With regard to this clonotype: Relative to the germline gene, one junction end is altered; a read error may explain this. CDR3 nucleotide sequence: TGTGCCAGCAGCTTGACAGGCAGCGACGACTATGGCTTC. It yields the protein CASSLTGSDDYGF. V usage is TRBV7-2 and J usage is TRBJ2-3; D is possibly TRBD1 (6 bases). The CDR3 extends over 13 amino acids. The V gene's germline CDR1 is SGHTA and CDR2 FQGNSA.

The chain couples TRBV30 to TRBJ1-2; D is unresolved. This CDR3 has 15 residues. Germline values: CDR1 GTSNPN, CDR2 SVGIG (reference sequence). Between the trimmed V and J ends, which lost 5 bases and 3 bases, there was a span of 19 bases. CDR3 nucleotide sequence: TGTGCCTGGCAAGCTGTGCGGGATTCGGACTATGGCTACACCTTC. This encodes CAWQAVRDSDYGYTF.

The chain has TRBV6-1 and TRBJ1-1; D perhaps matches TRBD1 (6 bases). The germline V gene encodes CDR1 MNHNS and CDR2 SASEGT. The germline V and J ends were trimmed by 7 bases and 3 bases, with 12 bases remaining between them. The CDR3 covers 13 residues. CDR3: CASKDSTYTEAFF. CDR3 sequence (DNA): TGTGCCAGCAAGGACAGCACTTACACTGAAGCTTTCTTT.

V gene TRBV9 combines with J gene TRBJ2-2; D not resolved. The germline gives CDR1 SGDLS, CDR2 YYNGEE. CDR3 length: 13 residues. The V end lost 2 bases, the J end lost 5 bases, and 7 bases lay between the germline ends. The CDR3 protein is CASSVDGTGELFF. The CDR3 DNA reads TGTGCCAGCAGCGTCGACGGTACCGGGGAGCTGTTTTTT.

The chain has TRBV7-3 and TRBJ1-1; possibly TRBD1 for D (5 bases). Germline V CDR1 and CDR2: SGHTA, FQGTGA. The CDR3 spans 15 residues. V was shortened by 3 bases and J by 14 bases, with 25 bases between the two germline ends. The CDR3 here is CASSFSLAGGTEEFF. CDR3 DNA sequence: TGTGCCAGCAGCTTCTCACTAGCGGGGGGTACAGAGGAGTTCTTT.

The V gene is TRBV11-2, the J gene TRBJ2-1; D is possibly TRBD2 (6 bases). V lost 4 bases, J lost 6 bases, and 16 bases lay in between. The CDR3 length is 15 residues. Germline values: CDR1 SGHAT, CDR2 FQNNGV. CDR3 sequence reads: CASSWGGGSSNEQFF. CDR3 sequence (DNA): TGTGCCAGCAGCTGGGGAGGAGGGTCTTCCAATGAGCAGTTCTTC.

The chain links TRBV7-6 to TRBJ1-1; D unresolved. The germline V and J ends were trimmed by 7 bases and 14 bases, with 29 bases remaining between them. Germline V gene lookup returns CDR1 SGHVS and CDR2 FNYEAQ. The CDR3 runs 15 residues. Written as DNA, the CDR3 is TGTGCCAGCACCCTAGATCGGGCCGGGAACACTGCCGCCTTCTTT. Amino acid sequence: CASTLDRAGNTAAFF.

This clonotype was detected ten times or more. The chain is built from TRBV12-5 and TRBJ2-1; D not resolved. The CDR3 extends over 16 amino acids. V lost 0 bases and J 9 bases, leaving 18 bases between the germline ends. Germline V gives CDR1 LGHNT, CDR2 FRNRAP. CDR3 sequence reads: CASGLVGLPRVGEQFF. In DNA, the CDR3 is TGTGCTAGTGGTTTGGTAGGGCTCCCGAGAGTCGGTGAGCAGTTCTTC.

The V call is TRBV29-1, the J call TRBJ1-1; D is undetermined. The V gene's germline CDR1 is SQVTM and CDR2 ANQGSEA. The CDR3 has 13 amino acids. Trimming removed 6 bases at V and 0 bases at J, with 11 bases between. The CDR3 is CSVRSNVNTEAFF. CDR3 sequence (DNA): TGCAGCGTCCGCAGCAACGTGAACACTGAAGCTTTCTTT.

The rearrangement links TRBV5-1 to TRBJ1-3; no definite D call. Per the germline V gene, CDR1 is SGHRS and CDR2 is YFSETQ. This CDR3 region has 16 residues. V was trimmed by 6 bases and J by 4 bases, leaving 20 bases between them. The CDR3 DNA reads as TGCGCCAGCAAAAATGAAGGGCCCAGCCAAGGAAACACCATATATTTT. It is translated as CASKNEGPSQGNTIYF.

Ten or more counts support this clonotype. The V gene is TRBV7-9, the J gene TRBJ2-2; D perhaps matches TRBD1 (5 bases). Trimming pared 1 base from V and 5 bases from J, leaving 8 bases between. Germline lookup yields CDR1 SEHNR and CDR2 FQNEAQ (reference sequence). The CDR3 runs 14 residues. For the CDR3, the DNA is TGTGCCAGCAGCTTAGGGCAGGGAACCGGGGAGCTGTTTTTT. As protein: CASSLGQGTGELFF.

A remark on this clonotype: A read error may account for a junction end that differs from germline. V is TRBV5-1 and J is TRBJ2-1, with D uncertain. Looked up from germline, CDR1 is SGHRS and CDR2 is YFSETQ. The CDR3 has 16 residues. CDR3 residues: CASSFNRNGPSDEQFF. The CDR3 nucleotides are TGTGCCAGCAGCTTTAATAGAAACGGGCCGAGCGATGAGCAGTTCTTC.

V gene TRBV5-4 combines with J gene TRBJ1-6; unclear D gene. The CDR3 is made up of 16 amino acids. With 0 bases removed from V and 3 bases from J, the gap between germline ends came to 10 bases. Germline V gene sequence: CDR1 SGHNT, CDR2 YYREEE (reference sequence). The CDR3 loop reads CASSLANGGYNSPLHF. In DNA form, the CDR3 reads TGTGCCAGCAGCTTGGCGAACGGCGGCTATAATTCACCCCTCCACTTT.

This clonotype has only a few counts. CDR3 loop: CASGGAPVVLNTEAFF. CDR3 DNA: TGTGCCAGCGGCGGGGCTCCCGTAGTCCTGAACACTGAAGCTTTCTTT. The chain uses TRBV11-1 and TRBJ1-1; TRBD1 might be the D (5 bases). The CDR3 extends over 16 amino acids. V was clipped by 8 bases and J by 0 bases, with 19 bases between them. Germline CDR1 SGHAT, CDR2 FQDESV (reference sequence).

Concerning this clonotype itself: One junction end does not reproduce the germline sequence, and a read error may be involved. The genes are TRBV7-9 and TRBJ1-2; perhaps TRBD1 as D (6 bases). Per germline, CDR1 SEHNR and CDR2 FQNEAQ (reference sequence). CDR3 length equals 13 residues. The chain's CDR3 is CASSHGVTGGQIF. CDR3 bases: TGTGCCAGCAGCCACGGGGTTACGGGTGGACAGATCTTC.

As regards this clonotype: A junction end diverges from the germline sequence, so it may reflect a read error. The gene calls are TRBV25-1 and TRBJ2-7; a weak D match, TRBD1 (7 bases). The V gene's germline CDR1 is MGHDK and CDR2 SYGVNS. The CDR3 totals 13 residues. CDR3 sequence reads: CSSRAGGTDKQYF. CDR3 nucleotides: TGCAGCAGCAGAGCGGGTGGGACAGACAAGCAGTACTTT.

This clonotype has only a few counts. The rearrangement uses TRBV10-3 and TRBJ1-5; the D gene is possibly TRBD1 (5 bases). V gave up 1 base and J gave up 2 bases, with 15 bases separating them. The CDR3 runs to 17 residues. The germline V gene has CDR1 ENHRY and CDR2 SYGVKD. The CDR3 reads CAISEYEGGRGNQPQHF. The CDR3 coding sequence is TGTGCCATCAGTGAGTATGAGGGCGGCAGGGGCAATCAGCCCCAGCATTTT.

On this clonotype itself: One end of the junction varies from germline; a read error may be responsible. The rearrangement joins TRBV5-6 to TRBJ1-4; possible D gene TRBD1, 5 bases. Looked up from germline, CDR1 is SGHDT and CDR2 is YYEEEE. CDR3 size: 15 residues. The CDR3 sequence is CASSLGDRTNERLFF. For the CDR3, the DNA is TGTGCCAGCAGCTTGGGGGACCGGACTAATGAAAGACTGTTTTTT.

Remarks on this clonotype: The junction departs from germline at one end; a sequencing error may be responsible. This sequence joins TRBV9 and TRBJ1-2; perhaps TRBD1 as D (5 bases). The CDR3 covers 15 residues. Germline assignment: CDR1 SGDLS and CDR2 YYNGEE. The CDR3 bases are TGTGCCAGCAGCTGGGGTGACCGACAGAAAGATGGCAACACCTTC. It translates to CASSWGDRQKDGNTF.

V and J are TRBV9 and TRBJ2-7, with D perhaps TRBD1 or TRBD2 (7 bases each). The CDR3 length is 18 residues. Germline CDR1 is SGDLS and CDR2 is YYNGEE. Trimming removed 4 bases from V and 2 bases from J, with 25 bases in between. DNA for the CDR3: TGTGCCAGCAGCTTTCATCCAAGCGGGACAGCCCTTCCCTACGAGCAGTACGTC. This gives the protein CASSFHPSGTALPYEQYV.